A single sample is the source of the 18 T cell receptor beta chains below, sequenced in a study of T cell repertoires in cytomegalovirus infection. Each CDR3 protein gets one entry after TCRdb re-called the reads with MiXCR. The table has approximately 990,000 distinct CDR3 sequences, about 33% seen once. Antigens for these TCRs are unknown. This specimen was cultured CD8+ T cells from PBMCs, taken from culture after CMV antigen stimulation. The receptor source for this set is a human donor in good health (CMV status not recorded). Some clones in this sample may be carry-over from other donors' samples.

The gene calls are TRBV4-3 and TRBJ1-2; D unclear. From germline, CDR1 is LGHNA and CDR2 YSLEER. The germline V and J ends were trimmed by 0 bases and 0 bases, with 8 bases remaining between them. The length of the CDR3 is 15 residues. The CDR3 loop is CASSQESYSNYGYTF. CDR3 sequence (DNA): TGCGCCAGCAGCCAAGAAAGTTACTCTAACTATGGCTACACCTTC.

The V gene is TRBV9, the J gene TRBJ2-7, with D tentatively TRBD2 (5 bases). The CDR3 runs 13 residues. V lost 6 bases and J lost 6, with 16 bases in between. Per germline, CDR1 SGDLS and CDR2 YYNGEE. CDR3 loop: CASNRELGPEQYF. CDR3 in DNA: TGTGCCAGCAACCGGGAATTAGGCCCCGAGCAGTACTTC.

In its sample, this clonotype was seen a few times. The chain recombines TRBV4-1 with TRBJ2-7; the D is unclear. The length of the CDR3 is 12 residues. Germline V gene lookup returns CDR1 MGHRA and CDR2 YSYEKL. V lost 1 base and J lost 6, with 7 bases in between. CDR3 DNA sequence: TGCGCCAGCAGCCAAGGACCCTTCGAGCAGTACTTC. The encoded protein is CASSQGPFEQYF.

The chain carries TRBV5-6 and TRBJ1-2; D is unresolved. This CDR3 has 15 amino acids. CDR1 SGHDT and CDR2 YYEEEE come from the germline V gene. Trimming removed 0 bases from V and 4 bases from J, with 13 bases in between. The CDR3 reads CASSLGRLVVYGYTF. The CDR3 DNA follows: TGTGCCAGCAGCTTGGGCCGATTGGTCGTCTATGGCTACACCTTC. Full variable domain (missing parts from reference TRBV5-6 and TRBJ1-2): DAGVTQSPTHLIKTRGQQVTLRCSPKSGHDTVSWYQQALGQGPQFIFQYYEEEERQRGNFPDRFSGHQFPNYSSELNVNALLLGDSALYLCASSLGRLVVYGYTFGSGTRLTVV.

There are many counts of this clonotype. This chain connects TRBV7-9 to TRBJ2-1; 7 bases align to TRBD1. This CDR3 is built from 19 residues. Germline CDR1 is SEHNR and CDR2 is FQNEAQ (reference sequence). J gave up 2 bases and V 2 bases, and 15 bases lay outside the gene matches. Here the CDR3 DNA reads TGTGCCAGCAGCTTAAAGGGGGACCCATACAGGGGAACCTACAATGAGCAGTTCTTC. It specifies CASSLKGDPYRGTYNEQFF.

The gene calls are TRBV20-1 and TRBJ2-1; TRBD2 matches at 9 bases. CDR3 length: 21 residues. CDR1 and CDR2 from the germline V gene are DFQATT and SNEGSKA (reference sequence). V shed 0 bases and J 6 bases; nucleotides not matched to a gene: 24. The CDR3 nucleotides are TGCAGTGCTAGAGAAAGTGGCTGGCGGGGGGGCTTCTCCCATATTCCCAATGAGCAGTTCTTC. Its translation is CSARESGWRGGFSHIPNEQFF.

This clonotype has a handful of counts. This chain connects TRBV7-9 to TRBJ1-1; the D gene is possibly TRBD1 (5 bases). The CDR3 covers 17 residues. Trimming stripped 5 bases from V and 9 bases from J, with 28 bases between. Per the germline V gene, CDR1 is SEHNR and CDR2 is FQNEAQ (reference sequence). CDR3 in amino acids: CASSPPDQTAQSPKAFF. DNA of the CDR3: TGTGCCAGCAGCCCCCCCGACCAGACAGCGCAGTCTCCCAAAGCTTTCTTT.

A few counts support this clonotype. The genes are TRBV11-1 and TRBJ2-7; D may be TRBD1 or TRBD2 (5 bases each). V was clipped by 5 bases and J by 10 bases, with 27 bases between them. This CDR3 comprises 16 residues. The germline CDR1 and CDR2 sequences are SGHAT and FQDESV (reference sequence). The CDR3 here is CASSASRVGPHFAQYV. The CDR3 DNA follows: TGTGCCAGCAGCGCCTCAAGGGTGGGACCCCACTTTGCACAGTACGTC.

The rearrangement links TRBV7-6 to TRBJ2-3; 12 bases align to TRBD2. CDR3 size: 17 residues. Germline CDR1 SGHVS, CDR2 FNYEAQ. Trimming removed 5 bases from V and 3 bases from J; junction bases left unmatched: 9. The CDR3 sequence: CASSALTSGGLTDTQYF. CDR3 DNA: TGTGCCAGCAGCGCCCTGACTAGCGGGGGCCTTACAGATACGCAGTATTTT.

The chain links TRBV6-2 or TRBV6-3 to TRBJ2-5, with TRBD2 matching over 13 bases. V shed 6 bases and J 0 bases; nucleotides not matched to a gene: 1. This CDR3 is 15 amino acids long. In germline, CDR1 is MNHEY, CDR2 SVGEGT. CDR3 residues: CASRGTSGDQETQYF. CDR3 DNA sequence: TGTGCCAGCAGGGGGACTAGCGGGGACCAAGAGACCCAGTACTTC.

This clonotype was picked up a small number of times. J is TRBJ2-1 and V is TRBV4-1; D is unclear. V lost 1 base and J 7 bases, leaving 14 bases between the germline ends. Germline CDR1 reads MGHRA; CDR2 reads YSYEKL. The CDR3 length is 15 residues. CDR3 sequence reads: CASSQGLGVGNEQFF. In DNA form, the CDR3 reads TGCGCCAGCAGCCAAGGACTTGGAGTGGGGAATGAGCAGTTCTTC.

This clonotype was seen only once. The chain employs TRBV7-6 and TRBJ1-3; no firm D call. The germline CDR1 and CDR2 sequences are SGHVS and FNYEAQ. CDR3 length: 16 residues. Trimming shortened V by 1 base and J by 2 bases, and 12 bases separated the two germline ends. The CDR3 is CASSLVRHLPGNTIYF. CDR3 sequence (DNA): TGTGCCAGCAGCTTAGTTAGACACCTTCCTGGAAACACCATATATTTT.

This clonotype was seen at least ten times. V is TRBV6-1 and J is TRBJ2-5, with 11 bases lining up with TRBD1. V trimming: 5 bases; J trimming: 1 base; junction bases outside the gene matches: 9. The CDR3 has 17 amino acids. The germline gives CDR1 MNHNS, CDR2 SASEGT. Written as DNA, the CDR3 is TGTGCCAGCAGTCCCCGGGACAGGGGGGTTCTCCAAGAGACCCAGTACTTC. Translated: CASSPRDRGVLQETQYF.

The chain recombines TRBV20-1 with TRBJ2-1; 14 positions match TRBD2. CDR1 is DFQATT and CDR2 is SNEGSKA in the germline V gene (reference sequence). Trimming removed 5 bases from V and 9 bases from J; junction bases left unmatched: 12. The CDR3 is made up of 16 amino acids. CDR3 amino acids: CSALPPRLAGGGEQFF. CDR3 in DNA: TGCAGTGCTTTACCCCCTAGACTAGCGGGGGGGGGTGAGCAGTTCTTC.

This clonotype has just a few counts. The chain couples TRBV11-2 to TRBJ2-7; 8 bases are a match to TRBD2. The CDR3 totals 16 residues. Germline values: CDR1 SGHAT, CDR2 FQNNGV. With V trimmed by 5 bases and J by 0 bases, 9 bases remained unmatched. Here the CDR3 DNA reads TGTGCCAGCAGCGCCTCAGAGCGGGGGCCCTCCTACGAGCAGTACGTC. Amino acid sequence: CASSASERGPSYEQYV.

CDR3 in DNA: TGTGCCAGTAGGGACTTTTACCCAACAGGGACCAAAACTGAAGCTTTCTTT. Its translation: CASRDFYPTGTKTEAFF. V is TRBV19 and J is TRBJ1-1; tentatively, D is TRBD1 (6 bases). V lost 6 bases and J lost 5, with 25 bases in between. In germline, CDR1 is LNHDA, CDR2 SQIVND (reference sequence). The CDR3 sequence is 17 residues long.

This clonotype was seen at least ten times. V is TRBV7-6 and J is TRBJ2-7; a weak D match, TRBD2 (5 bases). The CDR3 sequence is 13 residues long. V lost 0 bases, J lost 6 bases, and 9 bases lay in between. Per the germline V gene, CDR1 is SGHVS and CDR2 is FNYEAQ. The DNA of the CDR3 is TGTGCCAGCAGCTTAGCGACGGGGTTCGAGCAGTACTTC. Its translation: CASSLATGFEQYF.

J is TRBJ1-5 and V is TRBV19, with TRBD1 matching 7 bases. CDR3 length: 15 amino acids. J was trimmed by 4 bases and V by 3 bases; bases with no gene match: 6. The germline V gene has CDR1 LNHDA and CDR2 SQIVND (reference sequence). In nucleotides, the CDR3 is TGTGCCAGTAGTATCCCACAGGGGAGGAATCAGCCCCAGCATTTT. Translating gives CASSIPQGRNQPQHF.